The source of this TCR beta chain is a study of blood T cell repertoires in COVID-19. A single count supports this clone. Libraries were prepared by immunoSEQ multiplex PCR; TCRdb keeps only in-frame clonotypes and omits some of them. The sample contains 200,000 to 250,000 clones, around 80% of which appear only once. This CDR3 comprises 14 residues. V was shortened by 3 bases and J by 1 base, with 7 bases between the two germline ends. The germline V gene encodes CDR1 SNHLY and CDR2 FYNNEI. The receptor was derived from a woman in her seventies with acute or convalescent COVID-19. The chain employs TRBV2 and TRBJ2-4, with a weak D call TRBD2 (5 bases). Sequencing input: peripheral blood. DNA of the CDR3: TGTGCCAGCAGTGATGGCGGGGCCAAAAACATTCAGTACTTC. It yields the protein CASSDGGAKNIQYF.